Below are 19 T cell receptor beta chains sequenced from a single sample in a study of a mutant IDH1 vaccine in newly diagnosed glioma. This sample's time point: baseline, week 1 (first vaccination visit). The treatment: pre-vaccination baseline after standard-of-care therapy. Sequencing was performed with immunoSEQ multiplex PCR; in TCRdb, only in-frame clones are kept and a portion is missing. The data show about 68,000 clones, around 74% seen once. The input for sequencing was PBMCs, taken from a glioma patient treated with radiotherapy, temozolomide or both. All receptors derive from a man aged 45-65 years with glioma.

The chain couples TRBV5-1 to TRBJ2-7, with 11 bases lining up with TRBD2. This CDR3 spans 16 amino acids. V was clipped by 2 bases and J by 9 bases; unmatched bases: 13. Germline V gene lookup returns CDR1 SGHRS and CDR2 YFSETQ. DNA for the CDR3: TGCGCCAGCAGCTTTACTAGCGGGGGCCCCACTACGACGCAGTACTTC. Translating it yields CASSFTSGGPTTTQYF.

V and J are TRBV6-1 and TRBJ1-4, with D unclear. The length of the CDR3 is 12 residues. Germline V gene sequence: CDR1 MNHNS, CDR2 SASEGT. V was clipped by 8 bases and J by 7 bases, with 11 bases between them. DNA for the CDR3: TGTGCCAGCGCGATCCGTTTTGAAAAACTGTTTTTT. It encodes CASAIRFEKLFF.

The rearrangement joins TRBV15 to TRBJ1-5; 7 nucleotides match TRBD1. Trimming removed 0 bases from V and 6 bases from J; junction bases left unmatched: 5. The CDR3 runs to 15 residues. Germline V gives CDR1 LNHNV, CDR2 YYDKDF (reference sequence). The CDR3 spells CATSRDRAGGQPQHF. The CDR3 bases are TGTGCCACCAGCAGAGATCGGGCAGGGGGTCAGCCCCAGCATTTT.

The chain joins TRBV4-1 to TRBJ1-3; D unresolved. This CDR3 is built from 16 residues. The V gene lost 4 bases and the J gene lost 3 bases, with 16 bases spanning the gap. Per the germline V gene, CDR1 is MGHRA and CDR2 is YSYEKL. This CDR3 reads CASSPQGTLIGNTIYF. As DNA, the CDR3 is TGCGCCAGCAGCCCTCAAGGTACCTTAATTGGAAACACCATATATTTT.

The rearrangement uses TRBV5-4 and TRBJ1-5; D gene ambiguous. Germline CDR1 reads SGHNT; CDR2 reads YYREEE (reference sequence). This CDR3 spans 14 amino acids. V lost 0 bases and J lost 5, with 9 bases in between. CDR3 residues: CASSLAGSDQPQHF. CDR3 coding DNA: TGTGCCAGCAGCTTGGCGGGGTCCGATCAGCCCCAGCATTTT.

The chain joins TRBV5-1 to TRBJ1-5; 7 positions agree with TRBD1. Germline V gene sequence: CDR1 SGHRS, CDR2 YFSETQ. The CDR3 totals 14 residues. The V gene end was trimmed by 4 bases and the J gene end by 5 bases; junction bases not matched to a gene: 6. The CDR3 DNA follows: TGCGCCAGCAGCCAGGGGGGATTGGATCAGCCCCAGCATTTT. Translation gives CASSQGGLDQPQHF.

This rearrangement joins TRBV6-5 to TRBJ1-5; the match to TRBD1 covers 10 bases. The CDR3 has 16 amino acids. CDR1 MNHEY and CDR2 SVGAGI come from the germline V gene. Germline trimming cut 4 bases from V and 4 bases from J; bases unmatched to any gene: 7. Here the CDR3 reads CASSFSGTGVNQPQHF. CDR3 DNA sequence: TGTGCCAGCAGTTTTTCCGGGACAGGGGTTAATCAGCCCCAGCATTTT.

The chain employs TRBV6-1 and TRBJ1-5, with 8 bases aligning to TRBD1. CDR1 and CDR2 from the germline V gene are MNHNS and SASEGT. V was pared by 7 bases and J by 7 bases, with 9 bases of the junction left unmatched. The CDR3 spans 14 residues. The DNA of the CDR3 is TGTGCCAGCACACGGACAGGGATCGGGCAGCCCCAGCATTTT. Its protein is CASTRTGIGQPQHF.

The chain is built from TRBV30 and TRBJ1-5; 7 bases agree with TRBD1. This CDR3 has 19 residues. CDR1 is GTSNPN, CDR2 SVGIG, per germline (reference sequence). With V trimmed by 1 base and J by 3 bases, 18 bases remained unmatched. CDR3 DNA sequence: TGTGCCTGGAGTGCATCCGGGACAGTCGAGTCCATTCTCAATCAGCCCCAGCATTTT. Amino acids: CAWSASGTVESILNQPQHF. The whole variable domain, filled in from reference TRBV30 and TRBJ1-5, reads SQTIHQWPATLVQPVGSPLSLECTVEGTSNPNLYWYRQAAGRGLQLLFYSVGIGQISSEVPQNLSASRPQDRQFILSSKKLLLSDSGFYLCAWSASGTVESILNQPQHFGDGTRLSIL.

The rearrangement joins TRBV7-6 to TRBJ2-1, with 11 bases lining up with TRBD2. CDR3 length: 18 amino acids. The ends lost 5 bases at V and 0 bases at J; junction bases unmatched: 9. The germline CDR1 and CDR2 sequences are SGHVS and FNYEAQ. CDR3 sequence: CASSPRLAGFSSYNEQFF. The DNA for the CDR3 is TGTGCCAGCAGCCCTAGACTAGCGGGGTTTAGCTCCTACAATGAGCAGTTCTTC.

The rearrangement joins TRBV5-1 to TRBJ2-7, with TRBD1 identical over 9 bases. This CDR3 is 15 amino acids long. From germline, CDR1 is SGHRS and CDR2 YFSETQ. With 4 bases clipped from V and 5 bases from J, the junction kept 10 bases outside the gene matches. CDR3 bases: TGCGCCAGCAGCCAAACCGGGGACAGGGTCGACGAGCAGTACTTC. Amino acids: CASSQTGDRVDEQYF.

This chain joins TRBV4-3 and TRBJ1-4; D unclear. In germline, CDR1 is LGHNA, CDR2 YSLEER. With 4 bases removed from V and 4 bases from J, the gap between germline ends came to 10 bases. The CDR3 spans 14 residues. The CDR3 spells CASSPETYNEKLFF. The CDR3 nucleotides read TGCGCCAGCAGCCCGGAGACCTATAATGAAAAACTGTTTTTT.

The chain has TRBV6-1 and TRBJ2-1; D ambiguous. Trimming cost V 7 bases and J 12 bases, with 10 bases left between them. Looked up from germline, CDR1 is MNHNS and CDR2 is SASEGT. This CDR3 comprises 10 residues. DNA for the CDR3: TGTGCCAGCAATTCCGATCGGCAGTTCTTC. Its protein product is CASNSDRQFF.

V usage is TRBV7-2 and J usage is TRBJ2-1; no firm D call. Germline V gene sequence: CDR1 SGHTA, CDR2 FQGNSA. The CDR3 covers 14 residues. Trimming stripped 3 bases from V and 5 bases from J, with 11 bases between. The DNA of the CDR3 is TGTGCCAGCAGCTTTACTACATCCCACAATGAGCAGTTCTTC. Protein sequence: CASSFTTSHNEQFF. Supplemented by reference TRBV7-2 and TRBJ2-1, the full variable domain reads GAGVSQSPSNKVTEKGKDVELRCDPISGHTALYWYRQSLGQGLEFLIYFQGNSAPDKSGLPSDRFSAERTGGSVSTLTIQRTQQEDSAVYLCASSFTTSHNEQFFGPGTRLTVL.

This clone appeared many times. This chain joins TRBV13 and TRBJ1-3; TRBD1 is a possible D gene (5 bases). The V and J ends lost 5 bases and 0 bases respectively, with 17 bases between them. The CDR3 loop spans 17 amino acids. Germline V gives CDR1 PRHDT, CDR2 FYEKMQ (reference sequence). The CDR3 loop is CASSRSGAQVSGNTIYF. CDR3 nucleotides: TGTGCCAGCAGCCGAAGCGGGGCCCAGGTCTCTGGAAACACCATATATTTT.

This chain joins TRBV7-8 and TRBJ1-5; D not resolved. The V end lost 0 bases, the J end lost 0 bases, and 6 bases lay between the germline ends. Germline values: CDR1 SGHVS, CDR2 FQNEAQ. This CDR3 is 15 amino acids long. DNA for the CDR3: TGTGCCAGCAGCTTAGCGACGGATAGCAATCAGCCCCAGCATTTT. Translating gives CASSLATDSNQPQHF. The complete variable domain, with remaining parts taken from reference TRBV7-8 and TRBJ1-5, reads GAGVSQSPRYKVAKRGQDVALRCDPISGHVSLFWYQQALGQGPEFLTYFQNEAQLDKSGLPSDRFFAERPEGSVSTLKIQRTQQEDSAVYLCASSLATDSNQPQHFGDGTRLSIL.

The chain employs TRBV6-5 and TRBJ1-1, with D perhaps TRBD1 (5 bases). This CDR3 has 11 residues. The germline CDR1 and CDR2 sequences are MNHEY and SVGAGI. Trimming shortened V by 7 bases and J by 7 bases, and 10 bases separated the two germline ends. The CDR3 nucleotides are TGTGCCAGCATCTCGACAGATGAAGCTTTCTTT. Its translation: CASISTDEAFF.

The CDR3 sequence is CASRGDSSGEQFF. For the CDR3, the DNA is TGTGCCAGCAGGGGGGACTCGTCAGGGGAGCAGTTCTTC. The J gene is TRBJ2-1, the V gene TRBV7-9; perhaps TRBD2 as D (6 bases). V was shortened by 6 bases and J by 10 bases, with 16 bases between the two germline ends. The CDR3 totals 13 residues. Germline CDR1 SEHNR, CDR2 FQNEAQ (reference sequence). The full variable domain, completed using reference TRBV7-9 and TRBJ2-1, is DTGVSQNPRHKITKRGQNVTFRCDPISEHNRLYWYRQTLGQGPEFLTYFQNEAQLEKSRLLSDRFSAERPKGSFSTLEIQRTEQGDSAMYLCASRGDSSGEQFFGPGTRLTVL.

The chain is built from TRBV5-1 and TRBJ1-1, with 11 bases matching TRBD1. V lost 0 bases, J lost 5 bases, and 3 bases stayed unmatched. Looked up from germline, CDR1 is SGHRS and CDR2 is YFSETQ. This CDR3 has 15 amino acids. CDR3 residues: CASSLGDRGRTEAFF. DNA for the CDR3: TGCGCCAGCAGCTTGGGGGACAGGGGGAGAACTGAAGCTTTCTTT. The full variable domain, with the rest looked up from reference TRBV5-1 and TRBJ1-1, is KAGVTQTPRYLIKTRGQQVTLSCSPISGHRSVSWYQQTPGQGLQFLFEYFSETQRNKGNFPGRFSGRQFSNSRSEMNVSTLELGDSALYLCASSLGDRGRTEAFFGQGTRLTVV.